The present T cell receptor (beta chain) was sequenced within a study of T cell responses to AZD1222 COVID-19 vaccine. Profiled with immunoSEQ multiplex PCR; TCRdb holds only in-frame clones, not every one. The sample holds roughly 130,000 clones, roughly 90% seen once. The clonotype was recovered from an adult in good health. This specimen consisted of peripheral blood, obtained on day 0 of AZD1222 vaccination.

The CDR3: CASRDWRLAGEQYF. The DNA for the CDR3 is TGTGCCAGCCGAGATTGGCGCCTCGCCGGGGAGCAGTACTTC. The rearrangement joins TRBV6-5 to TRBJ2-7, with D unresolved. The germline V gene has CDR1 MNHEY and CDR2 SVGAGI. The CDR3 spans 14 residues. V was shortened by 8 bases and J by 7 bases, with 21 bases between the two germline ends.